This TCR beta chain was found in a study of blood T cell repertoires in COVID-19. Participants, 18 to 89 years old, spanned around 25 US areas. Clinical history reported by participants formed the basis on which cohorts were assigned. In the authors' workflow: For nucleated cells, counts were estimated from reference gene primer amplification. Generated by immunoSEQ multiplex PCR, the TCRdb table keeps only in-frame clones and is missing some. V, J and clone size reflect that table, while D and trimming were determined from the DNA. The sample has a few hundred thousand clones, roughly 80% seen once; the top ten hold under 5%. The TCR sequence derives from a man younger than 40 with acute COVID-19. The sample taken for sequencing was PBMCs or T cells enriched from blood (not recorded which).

The CDR3 is CASSELGGGATHGELFF. CDR3 DNA sequence: TGCGCCAGCAGTGAGTTAGGCGGGGGGGCCACTCACGGGGAGCTGTTTTTT. J is TRBJ2-2 and V is TRBV10-2; 9 nucleotides agree with TRBD2. The germline CDR1 and CDR2 sequences are WSHSY and SAAADI. With V trimmed by 1 base and J by 7 bases, 10 bases remained unmatched. The CDR3 loop spans 17 amino acids.